Shown below are 28 T cell receptor beta chains from a single sample sequenced in a study of low-dose radiotherapy and immunotherapy resistance in tumors. cDNA synthesis used a TRAV/TRBV-specific primer set for both chains. The PCR that amplified TCRs ran for 15 to 25 cycles, relying on a constant-region primer and a V-primer adapter. TCRdb independently ran MiXCR on the reads; one entry per CDR3 protein. The sample lists 30,000 to 45,000 distinct CDR3 sequences; about a fifth were seen once. Specified time point: after trial treatment. Sample treatment: LDRT plus nivolumab, ipilimumab, low-dose cyclophosphamide and aspirin (RACIN trial). Sequenced here: PBMCs, sampled after low-dose radiotherapy plus immunotherapy. The receptors stem from a female donor with ovarian cancer.

This clonotype was recorded at least ten times. The rearrangement links TRBV14 to TRBJ1-6, with D hard to call. Trimming pared 1 base from V and 10 bases from J, leaving 14 bases between. This CDR3 has 15 residues. Germline assignment: CDR1 SGHDN and CDR2 FVKESK. The CDR3 nucleotides read TGTGCCAGCAGCCAAGGGGTCCGATTAACGTCACCCCTCCACTTT. It yields the protein CASSQGVRLTSPLHF.

This clonotype has a count of ten or more. This chain joins TRBV6-2 or TRBV6-3 and TRBJ1-5; no reliable D call. Germline V gene data show CDR1 as MNHEY and CDR2 as SVGEGT. The V gene lost 2 bases and the J gene lost 6 bases, with 8 bases spanning the gap. The CDR3 totals 13 residues. CDR3: CASSYEGFQPQHF. The CDR3 nucleotides are TGTGCCAGCAGTTACGAAGGGTTTCAGCCCCAGCATTTT.

This clonotype was seen a handful of times. The chain has TRBV5-1 and TRBJ1-1; D is unresolved. The V end was cut by 2 bases, the J end by 5 bases, with 13 bases between. CDR1 and CDR2 (germline): SGHRS, YFSETQ. CDR3 length: 14 amino acids. CDR3 in amino acids: CASSLDGSGTEAFF. The DNA for the CDR3 is TGCGCCAGCAGCTTAGACGGTTCGGGGACTGAAGCTTTCTTT.

The sample holds many counts of this clonotype. The rearrangement uses TRBV10-3 and TRBJ2-1; TRBD1 matches at 8 bases. The CDR3 has 13 amino acids. The junction had 3 bases not matched to a gene; V was cut back by 10 bases and J by 1 base. Per the germline V gene, CDR1 is ENHRY and CDR2 is SYGVKD. The CDR3 sequence is CATQGGSYNEQFF. CDR3 in DNA: TGTGCCACACAGGGGGGATCCTACAATGAGCAGTTCTTC.

V is TRBV29-1 and J is TRBJ2-1; no clear D. Between the trimmed V and J ends, which lost 3 bases and 0 bases, there was a span of 6 bases. Germline CDR1 and CDR2: SQVTM and ANQGSEA. The CDR3 extends over 13 amino acids. For the CDR3, the DNA is TGCAGCGTTGACAGGAGCTCCTACAATGAGCAGTTCTTC. Protein sequence: CSVDRSSYNEQFF.

The J gene is TRBJ2-5, the V gene TRBV28; a possible D gene is TRBD2 (6 bases). V was trimmed by 6 bases and J by 1 base, leaving 15 bases between them. The CDR3 contains 15 residues. The germline V gene encodes CDR1 MDHEN and CDR2 SYDVKM. The CDR3 coding sequence is TGTGCCAGCAGCCCGAGTGGGGGGAGCCAAGAGACCCAGTACTTC. As protein: CASSPSGGSQETQYF.

V and J are TRBV18 and TRBJ2-5; no clear D gene. The CDR3 runs to 11 residues. The ends were cut back, 5 bases at V and 3 bases at J, with 4 bases in the middle. Germline V lookup: CDR1 KGHSH, CDR2 LQKENI. The CDR3 spells CASSTKETQYF. CDR3 DNA: TGTGCCAGCTCAACGAAAGAGACCCAGTACTTC.

Ten or more counts support this clonotype. The chain couples TRBV19 to TRBJ1-1; 7 bases fit TRBD1. Trimming took 6 bases from V and 12 from J; bases not matched to a gene: 7. CDR1 is LNHDA, CDR2 SQIVND, per germline (reference sequence). This CDR3 spans 11 amino acids. The CDR3 loop is CASRRGRGTFF. CDR3 sequence (DNA): TGTGCCAGTAGAAGGGGGCGAGGGACTTTCTTT.

This chain uses TRBV3-1 with TRBJ2-5, with D perhaps being TRBD1 or TRBD2 (7 bases each). Germline-derived CDR1 and CDR2 are LGHDT and YNNKEL (reference sequence). CDR3 size: 13 residues. V was trimmed by 7 bases and J by 4 bases, leaving 13 bases between them. In nucleotides, the CDR3 is TGTGCCAGCACCCCAGGGGGGGGAGAGACCCAGTACTTC. This encodes CASTPGGGETQYF.

This clonotype was recorded many times. The chain couples TRBV7-3 to TRBJ2-6, with TRBD1 identical over 8 bases. This CDR3 contains 18 residues. V dropped 5 bases and J dropped 0; count of bases not matched to a gene: 9. Per germline, CDR1 SGHTA and CDR2 FQGTGA. CDR3 residues: CASSPRTGLGSGANVLTF. The DNA of the CDR3 is TGTGCCAGCAGCCCAAGGACAGGGCTTGGCTCTGGGGCCAACGTCCTGACTTTC.

The sample holds many counts of this clonotype. The chain recombines TRBV7-6 with TRBJ1-5; D ambiguous. Trimming removed 0 bases from V and 7 bases from J, with 10 bases in between. Per the germline V gene, CDR1 is SGHVS and CDR2 is FNYEAQ. The CDR3 is 14 residues long. This CDR3 reads CASSLAGYGQPQHF. The CDR3 bases are TGTGCCAGCAGCTTAGCAGGGTATGGGCAGCCCCAGCATTTT.

This clonotype was detected ten times or more. The J gene is TRBJ1-6, the V gene TRBV9; D is ambiguous. Germline V gives CDR1 SGDLS, CDR2 YYNGEE. The CDR3 has 14 amino acids. Trimming left V 3 bases short and J 7 bases short, with 11 bases between. In DNA form, the CDR3 reads TGTGCCAGCAGCGGCCAGTCAGACAATTCACCCCTCCACTTT. It codes for CASSGQSDNSPLHF.

At least ten counts were recorded for this clonotype. The chain recombines TRBV12-3 or TRBV12-4 with TRBJ2-2, with D hard to call. This CDR3 spans 15 amino acids. V gave up 4 bases and J gave up 2 bases, with 11 bases separating them. The CDR3 coding sequence is TGTGCCAGCAGTTCCCTCCCCCCCAACACCGGGGAGCTGTTTTTT. This encodes CASSSLPPNTGELFF.

The sample holds many counts of this clonotype. The chain joins TRBV7-4 to TRBJ2-7, with D possibly being TRBD2 (5 bases). The CDR3 runs to 16 residues. Germline CDR1 is SGHVT and CDR2 is SQSDAQ. V shed 7 bases and J shed 4 bases, with 23 bases lying between them. CDR3 nucleotides: TGTGCCAGCACCACTTCTCCCCGGACTCGCACTTACGAGCAGTACTTC. It codes for CASTTSPRTRTYEQYF.

Comment on this clonotype: A read error is the likely source, as a far larger clone sits one nucleotide away. The chain joins TRBV3-1 to TRBJ2-7; 7 bases are a match to TRBD2. The germline gives CDR1 LGHDT, CDR2 YNNKEL (reference sequence). V was pared by 4 bases and J by 7 bases, with 16 bases of the junction left unmatched. The CDR3 covers 16 residues. The CDR3 coding sequence is TGTGCCAGCAGCCCAGCGGGAATCGCCTCCTACAATGAGCAGTACTTC. Protein product: CASSPAGIASYNEQYF.

Worth noting for this clonotype: A far larger clone is one base from this, pointing to a likely read error. V is TRBV28 and J is TRBJ2-1; 12 nucleotides match TRBD2. The CDR3 extends over 15 amino acids. Looked up from germline, CDR1 is MDHEN and CDR2 is SYDVKM. V trimming: 4 bases; J trimming: 10 bases; junction bases outside the gene matches: 8. The chain's CDR3 is CASSSRTSGTYEQFF. The CDR3 DNA reads as TGTGCCAGCAGTTCCCGGACTAGCGGGACCTACGAGCAGTTCTTC. Complete variable domain (other parts from reference TRBV28 and TRBJ2-1): DVKVTQSSRYLVKRTGEKVFLECVQDMDHENMFWYRQDPGLGLRLIYFSYDVKMKEKGDIPEGYSVSREKKERFSLILESASTNQTSMYLCASSSRTSGTYEQFFGPGTRLTVL.

This clonotype was observed at least ten times. The rearrangement links TRBV3-1 to TRBJ2-4; D is uncertain. CDR1 and CDR2 (germline): LGHDT, YNNKEL (reference sequence). The CDR3 covers 14 residues. The V and J ends lost 6 bases and 0 bases respectively, with 9 bases between them. CDR3 in DNA: TGTGCCAGCAGTCCTCAGCTAGCCAAAAACATTCAGTACTTC. It is translated as CASSPQLAKNIQYF.

This clonotype was recorded many times. This chain connects TRBV27 to TRBJ2-3; 15 bases line up with TRBD2. Germline CDR1 MNHEY, CDR2 SMNVEV (reference sequence). This CDR3 is built from 19 residues. Trimming removed 3 bases from V and 9 bases from J; junction bases left unmatched: 16. The CDR3 DNA reads TGTGCCAGCAGTTTCGGGGGACTAGCGGGGGGCCGCACATACCAAACGCAGTATTTT. Encoded protein: CASSFGGLAGGRTYQTQYF.

This clonotype was observed many times. The V gene is TRBV6-5, the J gene TRBJ2-7; D is possibly TRBD1 (6 bases). V shed 0 bases and J shed 6 bases, with 21 bases lying between them. The CDR3 consists of 17 residues. Germline CDR1 MNHEY, CDR2 SVGAGI. The CDR3 spells CASSYSIRSSVGGEQYF. CDR3 nucleotides: TGTGCCAGCAGTTACTCGATCAGAAGTAGTGTAGGGGGCGAGCAGTACTTC.

The table lists this clonotype with many counts. The chain employs TRBV5-1 and TRBJ1-4; D uncertain. This CDR3 comprises 15 residues. Germline V gene data show CDR1 as SGHRS and CDR2 as YFSETQ. With 4 bases removed from V and 8 bases from J, the gap between germline ends came to 18 bases. The chain's CDR3 is CASSPGPGQVEKLFF. The CDR3, as DNA: TGCGCCAGCAGCCCAGGACCCGGCCAAGTCGAAAAACTGTTTTTT.

The chain combines TRBV5-5 with TRBJ2-7, with 9 bases aligning to TRBD2. From germline, CDR1 is SGHKS and CDR2 YYEKEE (reference sequence). With V trimmed by 0 bases and J by 5 bases, 9 bases remained unmatched. CDR3 length: 16 amino acids. The CDR3: CASSLVGGGGRDEQYF. The CDR3 DNA reads TGTGCCAGCAGCTTGGTGGGCGGGGGGGGCCGGGACGAGCAGTACTTC.

This clonotype was seen ten or more times. This chain joins TRBV6-1 and TRBJ2-7; D not resolved. This CDR3 has 14 amino acids. The germline V gene encodes CDR1 MNHNS and CDR2 SASEGT. V lost 4 bases to trimming and J lost 3 bases, with 13 bases between them. The CDR3 here is CASSAWGSSYEQYF. The CDR3 region has the DNA TGTGCCAGCAGTGCGTGGGGATCTAGCTACGAGCAGTACTTC.

There are many counts of this clonotype. The chain couples TRBV10-1 to TRBJ2-1, with D possibly being TRBD2 (6 bases). From germline, CDR1 is WNHNN and CDR2 SYGVQD (reference sequence). CDR3 size: 16 residues. The germline V and J ends were trimmed by 0 bases and 0 bases, with 9 bases remaining between them. The CDR3 region is CASSESAGLSYNEQFF. The CDR3 nucleotides read TGCGCCAGCAGTGAGTCGGCGGGGCTCTCCTACAATGAGCAGTTCTTC.

This clonotype was seen at least ten times. The chain employs TRBV11-2 and TRBJ2-7; possibly TRBD1 or TRBD2 for D (5 bases each). Trimming left V 11 bases short and J 2 bases short, with 16 bases between. This CDR3 has 13 residues. Germline CDR1 and CDR2: SGHAT and FQNNGV. CDR3 coding DNA: TGTGCCGTCGGGGCCGGGCCTACCTACGAGCAGTACTTC. Translating gives CAVGAGPTYEQYF.

The table lists this clonotype with many counts. The CDR3 DNA reads TGTGCCAGCAGCCCTAGGACAGACTACAATGAGCAGTTCTTC. This codes for CASSPRTDYNEQFF. This sequence joins TRBV7-6 and TRBJ2-1; D is perhaps TRBD1 (6 bases). Trimming removed 5 bases at V and 3 bases at J, with 11 bases between. The germline V gene has CDR1 SGHVS and CDR2 FNYEAQ. The CDR3 has 14 residues.

This clonotype has ten or more counts. The chain combines TRBV28 with TRBJ2-7; tentative D call: TRBD1 (5 bases). This CDR3 has 12 residues. Trimming removed 3 bases at V and 7 bases at J, with 10 bases between. Germline loops: CDR1 MDHEN, CDR2 SYDVKM. The CDR3 sequence: CASSFQGPEQYF. For the CDR3, the DNA is TGTGCCAGCAGTTTTCAGGGCCCAGAGCAGTACTTC.

This clonotype was counted many times. The rearrangement joins TRBV6-2 or TRBV6-3 to TRBJ2-1; 9 bases fit TRBD1. After removal of 11 bases from V and 8 bases from J, the junction contained 10 bases not matched to a gene. CDR1 is MNHEY, CDR2 SVGEGT, per germline. The CDR3 length is 13 residues. The CDR3 spells CAGGTGIGHEQFF. CDR3 DNA: TGTGCCGGGGGGACAGGGATAGGGCATGAGCAGTTCTTC.

This chain joins TRBV5-4 and TRBJ2-7; D unclear. Germline V CDR1 and CDR2: SGHNT, YYREEE (reference sequence). V gave up 2 bases and J gave up 6 bases, with 9 bases separating them. The CDR3 length is 12 residues. The CDR3 loop reads CASSFFGGEQYF. The CDR3 DNA sequence: TGTGCCAGCAGCTTTTTCGGTGGCGAGCAGTACTTC.